This T cell receptor beta chain is drawn from a study of T cell responses to AZD1222 COVID-19 vaccine. Whole-study results and caveats: No repertoire was sampled before or during the peak T cell response, only after it. White British ancestry dominated among donors, who included more females, and clonal diversity was possibly underestimated. Baseline antibody screening turned up just a handful of seropositive AZD1222 recipients. A rise in Spike-specific TCR breadth and depth followed two AZD1222 doses.

The germline V and J ends were trimmed by 7 bases and 5 bases, with 14 bases remaining between them. The CDR3 is made up of 14 amino acids. Germline CDR1 LNHDA, CDR2 SQIVND (reference sequence). Sequencing used immunoSEQ multiplex PCR; TCRdb keeps in-frame clones, though not all of them. The sample has about 150,000 clones, around 85% seen once. A remark on this clone: Its specificity is not known.

This clonotype originated in an adult in good health. The chain employs TRBV19 and TRBJ1-4; D remains unclear. The sample in question was peripheral blood, obtained on day 0 of MenACWY control vaccination. The CDR3 spells CASNTGSLNEKLFF. The CDR3 DNA is TGTGCCAGTAACACCGGGTCTCTCAATGAAAAACTGTTTTTT. The complete variable domain, with remaining parts taken from reference TRBV19 and TRBJ1-4, reads DGGITQSPKYLFRKEGQNVTLSCEQNLNHDAMYWYRQDPGQGLRLIYYSQIVNDFQKGDIAEGYSVSREKKESFPLTVTSAQKNPTAFYLCASNTGSLNEKLFFGSGTQLSVL.